Presented here are 8 T cell receptor beta chains from one specimen sequenced in a study of CD8 T cells in Susac syndrome. Random hexamers were used to reverse transcribe about 0.5 to 1 ug of RNA. TCRdb reprocessed the immunoSEQ multiplex PCR reads via MiXCR and lists one record per CDR3 protein. Here the sample spans roughly 200,000 distinct CDR3 sequences, around 95% being singletons. The sample comprised CD4+ T cells from PBMCs. These receptor sequences come from a human donor with multiple sclerosis.

This chain uses TRBV30 with TRBJ1-5, with unresolved D. The CDR3 extends over 14 amino acids. Trimming took off 2 bases at V and 3 bases at J, with 11 bases between the two ends. Germline-derived CDR1 and CDR2 are GTSNPN and SVGIG (reference sequence). Here the CDR3 DNA reads TGTGCCTGGAGTCCCCGGAGGGACAATCAGCCCCAGCATTTT. As protein: CAWSPRRDNQPQHF.

Written as DNA, the CDR3 is TGCAGTGCTAGTAGGTGGGCGCGGGGTCGGTCCAATGAGCAGTTCTTC. Translating gives CSASRWARGRSNEQFF. The chain uses TRBV20-1 and TRBJ2-1; a possible D gene is TRBD2 (6 bases). With 3 bases removed from V and 6 bases from J, the gap between germline ends came to 21 bases. CDR1 is DFQATT, CDR2 SNEGSKA, per germline (reference sequence). The CDR3 contains 16 residues.

This sequence joins TRBV5-1 and TRBJ2-2; D gene uncertain. CDR1 is SGHRS and CDR2 is YFSETQ in the germline V gene. V was pared by 5 bases and J by 7 bases, with 9 bases between. The CDR3 is 12 amino acids. CDR3: CASSGDVGELFF. CDR3 DNA: TGCGCCAGCAGTGGAGATGTCGGGGAGCTGTTTTTT.

The chain carries TRBV2 and TRBJ1-4; D remains unclear. The CDR3 totals 17 residues. CDR1 and CDR2 from the germline V gene are SNHLY and FYNNEI. The germline V and J ends were trimmed by 5 bases and 0 bases, with 16 bases remaining between them. The CDR3 DNA follows: TGTGCCAGCAGTCTCGGGCCGCCGTACGCAACTAATGAAAAACTGTTTTTT. As protein: CASSLGPPYATNEKLFF.

The genes are TRBV27 and TRBJ2-1, with 13 bases aligning to TRBD2. The germline V gene has CDR1 MNHEY and CDR2 SMNVEV (reference sequence). This CDR3 is built from 19 residues. After removal of 5 bases from V and 1 base from J, the junction contained 11 bases not matched to a gene. The CDR3, as DNA: TGTGCCAGCAGTCGAATATTTGGGACTAGCGGGGCGTCCTACAATGAGCAGTTCTTC. It translates to CASSRIFGTSGASYNEQFF.

The chain combines TRBV27 with TRBJ2-7; 10 bases map to TRBD2. Germline V gene sequence: CDR1 MNHEY, CDR2 SMNVEV (reference sequence). This CDR3 contains 16 residues. With 4 bases clipped from V and 0 bases from J, the junction kept 6 bases outside the gene matches. CDR3 in DNA: TGTGCCAGCAGTTCCCGTCTAGCGGGGGTCTCCTACGAGCAGTACTTC. Amino acids: CASSSRLAGVSYEQYF.

V and J are TRBV27 and TRBJ2-1; D may be TRBD2 (6 bases). V was shortened by 5 bases and J by 3 bases, with 14 bases between the two germline ends. CDR3 length: 15 amino acids. CDR1 and CDR2 (germline): MNHEY, SMNVEV (reference sequence). CDR3: CASSPWEVGYNEQFF. The CDR3, as DNA: TGTGCCAGCAGTCCTTGGGAGGTGGGCTACAATGAGCAGTTCTTC.

The chain employs TRBV5-1 and TRBJ1-1; D remains ambiguous. V gave up 3 bases and J gave up 7 bases, with 7 bases separating them. CDR3 length equals 11 residues. Germline CDR1 and CDR2: SGHRS and YFSETQ. CDR3 DNA: TGCGCCAGCAGCTACGACCATGAAGCTTTCTTT. It encodes CASSYDHEAFF.